This T cell receptor (beta chain) was found in a study of blood T cell repertoires in COVID-19. About the study: The United States, Italy and Spain supplied acute and convalescent COVID-19 samples. The cDNA or gDNA used as material had been derived from T cells, B-cell-depleted T cells, or PBMCs.

The authors' processing: The authors estimated nucleated cell counts from reference gene primer amplification. This table comes from immunoSEQ multiplex PCR, and its TCRdb copy is limited to in-frame clones, with some not included. V, J and clone size were drawn from that table, and D and trimming were deduced from the DNA. The profile shows 100,000 to 150,000 clones, approximately 74% of them singletons. This clonotype was obtained from a man aged 60 to 69 with acute or convalescent COVID-19. Specimen: peripheral blood.

The CDR3 nucleotides read TGTGCCAGCAGCCGGGACAGGGAGGGTCAGCCCCAGCATTTT. The encoded protein is CASSRDREGQPQHF. The chain joins TRBV7-8 to TRBJ1-5; 9 bases align to TRBD1. There are 14 residues in the CDR3. Losses at the gene ends were 5 bases for V and 6 bases for J; bases not matched to a gene: 5. Germline V CDR1 and CDR2: SGHVS, FQNEAQ. Looking up the rest from reference TRBV7-8 and TRBJ1-5 gives the full variable domain: GAGVSQSPRYKVAKRGQDVALRCDPISGHVSLFWYQQALGQGPEFLTYFQNEAQLDKSGLPSDRFFAERPEGSVSTLKIQRTQQEDSAVYLCASSRDREGQPQHFGDGTRLSIL.